This T cell receptor (beta chain) was sequenced during a study of cytomegalovirus exposure and HLA in healthy donors. Study at large: In terms of ancestry, the Caucasian-associated cluster contained about 80% of the roughly 400 genotyped donors.

The V gene's germline CDR1 is PRHDT and CDR2 FYEKMQ (reference sequence). The CDR3 sequence is 17 residues long. J lost 6 bases, V lost 0 bases, and 10 bases had no gene match. This PCR relied on a set of 60 Vbeta primers and 13 Jbeta primers. Sequencing was performed with immunoSEQ multiplex PCR; in TCRdb, only in-frame clones are kept and a portion is missing. The data hold 160,000 or so clones, with 80% observed a single time. Broader study findings: Association with HLA alleles at 0.05 false discovery rate was found for around 17,000 TCR beta sequences in a later analysis. Earlier findings revealed that most TCR beta V segments proved productive either about 87% or about 30% of the time.

A word on this clone: Its antigen remains unknown.

Sequencing was done on a sample of PBMCs. V usage is TRBV13 and J usage is TRBJ2-3, with TRBD1 matching 9 bases. The clonotype originates from a man aged 18 to 29 in good health and CMV-seropositive. Written as DNA, the CDR3 is TGTGCCAGCAGCTTAGGCCTCACAGGGGGCGCCGGTGATACGCAGTATTTT. Its translation is CASSLGLTGGAGDTQYF.